The 30 T cell receptor beta chains below come from one sample, sequenced in a study of PD-L1 blockade in urothelial cancer. Time point meaning: pretreatment peripheral blood. Some clones are missing from TCRdb's copy, which holds only in-frame ones; the method was immunoSEQ multiplex PCR. The sample carries tens of thousands of clones, approximately 86% recorded once. This specimen was PBMCs, taken around atezolizumab (anti-PD-L1) treatment. The source of these receptors is a man in his sixties with urothelial cancer.

The J gene is TRBJ1-6, the V gene TRBV14, with D possibly matching TRBD1 (6 bases). Trimming removed 0 bases from V and 2 bases from J, with 20 bases in between. Per germline, CDR1 SGHDN and CDR2 FVKESK. CDR3 length equals 20 residues. Here the CDR3 reads CASSQDGRGGRVPYNSPLHF. The CDR3 coding sequence is TGTGCCAGCAGCCAAGATGGGAGAGGGGGAAGGGTCCCCTATAATTCACCCCTCCACTTT.

The chain has TRBV18 and TRBJ2-7, with 7 bases fitting TRBD2. The CDR3 spans 14 residues. V shed 2 bases, J shed 2 bases, and the junction held 3 bases outside the gene matches. The V gene's germline CDR1 is KGHSH and CDR2 LQKENI. CDR3 region: CASSPKGRAYEQYF. The CDR3 nucleotides read TGTGCCAGCTCACCAAAAGGGAGGGCCTACGAGCAGTACTTC.

This clone came up once. The chain links TRBV10-3 to TRBJ1-5, with D maybe TRBD1 (5 bases). Germline CDR1 is ENHRY and CDR2 is SYGVKD. CDR3 size: 12 residues. Trimming pared 10 bases from V and 4 bases from J, leaving 11 bases between. CDR3 DNA sequence: TGTGCCACGTCGGGGGGAAATCAGCCCCAGCATTTT. Protein: CATSGGNQPQHF.

The CDR3 spells CASSLGGVSGGAGETQYF. For the CDR3, the DNA is TGTGCCAGCAGCTTAGGCGGGGTTAGCGGGGGGGCCGGGGAGACCCAGTACTTC. The V gene is TRBV7-2, the J gene TRBJ2-5; 11 nucleotides line up with TRBD2. Germline CDR1 reads SGHTA; CDR2 reads FQGNSA. V trimming: 1 base; J trimming: 5 bases; junction bases outside the gene matches: 12. The CDR3 contains 18 residues.

The sample holds a few counts of this clone. The V call is TRBV19, the J call TRBJ1-6; 7 bases are shared with TRBD1. Unmatched junction bases numbered 8, after V lost 4 bases and J lost 8 bases. In germline, CDR1 is LNHDA, CDR2 SQIVND (reference sequence). The CDR3 has 15 amino acids. CDR3 amino acids: CASSSQTGTDSPLHF. The CDR3 DNA sequence: TGTGCCAGTAGTAGCCAGACAGGGACGGATTCACCCCTCCACTTT.

The chain recombines TRBV7-9 with TRBJ2-7; 8 nucleotides agree with TRBD1. The CDR3 contains 15 residues. Looked up from germline, CDR1 is SEHNR and CDR2 is FQNEAQ (reference sequence). Germline trimming cut 4 bases from V and 6 bases from J; bases unmatched to any gene: 11. The CDR3 region is CASSSWTGPSREQYF. Here the CDR3 DNA reads TGTGCCAGCAGCTCCTGGACAGGGCCCTCACGCGAGCAGTACTTC.

The V gene is TRBV7-9, the J gene TRBJ2-1; 12 nucleotides agree with TRBD2. With V trimmed by 3 bases and J by 6 bases, 0 bases remained unmatched. The germline V gene encodes CDR1 SEHNR and CDR2 FQNEAQ (reference sequence). The length of the CDR3 is 14 residues. Written as DNA, the CDR3 is TGTGCCAGCAGCTTGACTAGCGGGGGCAATGAGCAGTTCTTC. It encodes CASSLTSGGNEQFF.

This clone was seen a handful of times. The V and J genes are TRBV6-1 and TRBJ1-3; 9 nucleotides align to TRBD1. The CDR3 extends over 16 amino acids. Germline CDR1 is MNHNS and CDR2 is SASEGT. After removal of 2 bases from V and 2 bases from J, the junction contained 4 bases not matched to a gene. The CDR3 spells CASSEIGQGTGNTIYF. The CDR3 nucleotides are TGTGCCAGCAGTGAAATTGGACAGGGGACTGGAAACACCATATATTTT.

The gene calls are TRBV5-6 and TRBJ1-5, with D possibly TRBD1 on 5 matching bases. Germline V CDR1 and CDR2: SGHDT, YYEEEE. The CDR3 consists of 16 residues. The V gene lost 4 bases and the J gene lost 1 base, with 15 bases spanning the gap. The CDR3 region is CASSPNSGQSNQPQHF. CDR3 nucleotides: TGTGCCAGCAGCCCGAACTCAGGACAAAGCAATCAGCCCCAGCATTTT.

J is TRBJ2-7 and V is TRBV5-4; 8 bases are shared with TRBD1. J gave up 5 bases and V 3 bases, and 4 bases lay outside the gene matches. CDR1 and CDR2 from the germline V gene are SGHNT and YYREEE (reference sequence). The CDR3 consists of 13 residues. CDR3 amino acids: CASSYDRGHEQYF. CDR3 in DNA: TGTGCCAGCAGCTACGACAGGGGCCACGAGCAGTACTTC.

The rearrangement uses TRBV10-1 and TRBJ1-2, with D unresolved. Germline V gene lookup returns CDR1 WNHNN and CDR2 SYGVQD (reference sequence). The CDR3 extends over 10 amino acids. The CDR3 sequence is CTRAAYGYTF. Here the CDR3 DNA reads TGCACGAGGGCCGCCTATGGCTACACCTTC.

DNA of the CDR3: TGTGCCAGCAGCAAACCGGGTCGAGTAGCCAAAAACATTCAGTACTTC. Its protein is CASSKPGRVAKNIQYF. The V and J genes are TRBV21-1 and TRBJ2-4; the listed D gene, TRBD2, was not tested against the DNA. TRBV21-1 is flagged as a pseudogene. The CDR3 spans 16 residues.

The V gene is TRBV19, the J gene TRBJ1-2; maybe TRBD1 (6 bases). The CDR3 is 14 residues long. Germline V gives CDR1 LNHDA, CDR2 SQIVND (reference sequence). V gave up 6 bases and J gave up 6 bases, with 17 bases separating them. The CDR3 DNA is TGTGCCAGTAGACACCGGGGGGGGACACATGGCTACACCTTC. This sequence encodes CASRHRGGTHGYTF.

The genes are TRBV6-5 and TRBJ2-2; D is unclear. The CDR3 runs 15 residues. Trimming pared 1 base from V and 7 bases from J, leaving 13 bases between. Germline-derived CDR1 and CDR2 are MNHEY and SVGAGI. The CDR3 reads CASSYFLPGSGELFF. The CDR3 DNA is TGTGCCAGCAGTTACTTCCTCCCTGGCAGCGGGGAGCTGTTTTTT.

The chain combines TRBV11-3 with TRBJ2-2; TRBD1 matches at 12 bases. Losses at the gene ends were 5 bases for V and 6 bases for J; bases not matched to a gene: 4. The CDR3 has 15 residues. Germline loops: CDR1 SGHNT, CDR2 YENEEA. The CDR3 sequence: CASSVGQGAAGELFF. Here the CDR3 DNA reads TGTGCCAGCAGCGTGGGACAGGGGGCTGCCGGGGAGCTGTTTTTT.

The chain joins TRBV7-9 to TRBJ1-5; TRBD1 matches 10 bases. This CDR3 region has 15 residues. V shed 5 bases and J 7 bases; nucleotides not matched to a gene: 8. The germline gives CDR1 SEHNR, CDR2 FQNEAQ (reference sequence). The CDR3 region is CASSPGDRGHQPQHF. The CDR3 region has the DNA TGTGCCAGCAGCCCGGGAGACAGGGGGCACCAGCCCCAGCATTTT.

This clone showed up just a few times. CDR3 bases: TGTGCCAGCGCCGGGACAGGGGTGGAGACCCAGTACTTC. This codes for CASAGTGVETQYF. This chain connects TRBV7-9 to TRBJ2-5; 10 nucleotides agree with TRBD1. In germline, CDR1 is SEHNR, CDR2 FQNEAQ (reference sequence). The CDR3 runs 13 residues. V lost 8 bases, J lost 5 bases, and 5 bases stayed unmatched.

This clone was seen more than once but under ten times. The CDR3 loop is CASSDWDRSFSYEQYF. In DNA, the CDR3 is TGTGCCAGCAGTGACTGGGACAGGAGCTTCTCCTACGAGCAGTACTTC. This chain connects TRBV6-1 to TRBJ2-7; 8 nucleotides align to TRBD1. CDR1 and CDR2 (germline): MNHNS, SASEGT. V shed 3 bases and J 0 bases; nucleotides not matched to a gene: 7. This CDR3 is built from 16 residues.

This clone was picked up a small number of times. V is TRBV2 and J is TRBJ2-7; TRBD2 is a possible D gene (5 bases). V was clipped by 8 bases and J by 1 base, with 9 bases between them. Germline values: CDR1 SNHLY, CDR2 FYNNEI. This CDR3 has 12 residues. CDR3 sequence: CASVRDSYEQYF. The CDR3 bases are TGTGCCAGCGTTCGGGATTCCTACGAGCAGTACTTC.

The chain recombines TRBV28 with TRBJ1-2; TRBD1 is a possible D gene (5 bases). Trimming cost V 5 bases and J 4 bases, with 8 bases left between them. The CDR3 loop spans 12 amino acids. Germline V gene lookup returns CDR1 MDHEN and CDR2 SYDVKM. The CDR3 nucleotides read TGTGCCAGCAGTACGACAGCCTATGGCTACACCTTC. The encoded protein is CASSTTAYGYTF.

This clone occurred many times. This chain links TRBV18 with TRBJ2-3; tentative D call: TRBD2 (6 bases). The germline V gene encodes CDR1 KGHSH and CDR2 LQKENI. CDR3 length: 16 amino acids. V was trimmed by 0 bases and J by 0 bases, leaving 10 bases between them. The CDR3 protein is CASSPPEGVSTDTQYF. The CDR3 DNA follows: TGTGCCAGCTCACCACCGGAGGGCGTTAGCACAGATACGCAGTATTTT.

This clone counts as medium-sized. The rearrangement links TRBV6-5 to TRBJ1-1, with D uncertain. This CDR3 has 13 residues. The ends were cut back, 6 bases at V and 0 bases at J, with 8 bases in the middle. In germline, CDR1 is MNHEY, CDR2 SVGAGI. Here the CDR3 reads CASSTQVNTEAFF. The CDR3, as DNA: TGTGCCAGCAGCACACAAGTGAACACTGAAGCTTTCTTT.

The sample holds a few counts of this clone. The rearrangement uses TRBV19 and TRBJ2-1, with TRBD2 identical over 13 bases. CDR3 length: 15 residues. With V trimmed by 8 bases and J by 8 bases, 9 bases remained unmatched. The V gene's germline CDR1 is LNHDA and CDR2 SQIVND (reference sequence). CDR3: CASSPLAGGKDEQFF. Here the CDR3 DNA reads TGTGCCAGTTCCCCACTAGCGGGGGGGAAGGATGAGCAGTTCTTC. Full variable domain (remainder filled in from reference TRBV19 and TRBJ2-1): DGGITQSPKYLFRKEGQNVTLSCEQNLNHDAMYWYRQDPGQGLRLIYYSQIVNDFQKGDIAEGYSVSREKKESFPLTVTSAQKNPTAFYLCASSPLAGGKDEQFFGPGTRLTVL.

The chain joins TRBV19 to TRBJ2-7, with 9 bases matching TRBD1. Germline CDR1 LNHDA, CDR2 SQIVND (reference sequence). This CDR3 contains 16 residues. V was pared by 6 bases and J by 5 bases, with 14 bases of the junction left unmatched. DNA of the CDR3: TGTGCCAGTAGCCACCAGATAGGACAGGGGCCCCACGAGCAGTACTTC. Protein sequence: CASSHQIGQGPHEQYF.

The CDR3 loop is CASSPRGRGGDTEAFF. In nucleotides, the CDR3 is TGTGCCAGCAGCCCCCGAGGTAGAGGGGGGGACACTGAAGCTTTCTTT. This chain connects TRBV14 to TRBJ1-1, with D perhaps TRBD1 (6 bases). The germline gives CDR1 SGHDN, CDR2 FVKESK. V shed 4 bases and J shed 3 bases, with 18 bases lying between them. The CDR3 runs 16 residues.

The chain links TRBV23-1 to TRBJ1-6; D remains unclear. TRBV23-1 is reported as an ORF; its role is uncertain. The CDR3 is made up of 17 amino acids. V shed 2 bases and J shed 4 bases, with 15 bases lying between them. This chain's CDR3 is CASSQPPPSGYNSPLHF. The CDR3 DNA reads TGCGCCAGCAGTCAACCTCCACCGTCGGGATATAATTCACCCCTCCACTTT.

This sequence joins TRBV27 and TRBJ1-2; a weak D match, TRBD1 (6 bases). Germline values: CDR1 MNHEY, CDR2 SMNVEV (reference sequence). The CDR3 length is 14 residues. The ends were cut back, 4 bases at V and 4 bases at J, with 13 bases in the middle. The CDR3 DNA follows: TGTGCCAGCAGTTCCCCGGGGGGGGCCTATGGCTACACCTTC. Translated, it gives CASSSPGGAYGYTF.

This clone has only a few counts. V and J are TRBV7-9 and TRBJ2-3; tentatively, D is TRBD2 (6 bases). The germline V gene encodes CDR1 SEHNR and CDR2 FQNEAQ (reference sequence). The ends were cut back, 5 bases at V and 2 bases at J, with 14 bases in the middle. The CDR3 runs 15 residues. CDR3 sequence (DNA): TGTGCCAGCAGCCCCGGGACTTCTGACACAGATACGCAGTATTTT. Encoded protein: CASSPGTSDTDTQYF.

V gene TRBV7-2 combines with J gene TRBJ2-2, with TRBD2 matching over 8 bases. The V gene's germline CDR1 is SGHTA and CDR2 FQGNSA. This CDR3 comprises 15 residues. V lost 4 bases, J lost 5 bases, and 6 bases stayed unmatched. CDR3 in amino acids: CASSSTSAGTGELFF. The CDR3 DNA follows: TGTGCCAGCAGCTCGACTAGCGCGGGGACCGGGGAGCTGTTTTTT.

The chain has TRBV18 and TRBJ2-1; 9 bases line up with TRBD1. After removal of 5 bases from V and 8 bases from J, the junction contained 10 bases not matched to a gene. The CDR3 is 15 amino acids. CDR1 and CDR2 (germline): KGHSH, LQKENI. DNA of the CDR3: TGTGCCAGCTCAACCTACAGGGGGCGCACGGATGAGCAGTTCTTC. It codes for CASSTYRGRTDEQFF. The full variable domain, completed using reference TRBV18 and TRBJ2-1, is NAGVMQNPRHLVRRRGQEARLRCSPMKGHSHVYWYRQLPEEGLKFMVYLQKENIIDESGMPKERFSAEFPKEGPSILRIQQVVRGDSAAYFCASSTYRGRTDEQFFGPGTRLTVL.